The clone carrying this T cell receptor beta chain showed up many times. Its antigen is not known. One entry per CDR3 protein results from TCRdb running MiXCR on the 5' RACE reads. The sample includes about 490,000 distinct CDR3 sequences, 15% seen only once; the top ten take around 0.48%. This sample was taken from a study of identical twins. Study observations and caveats: Sequences that were out-of-frame, alpha and twin-shared displayed an excess of low generation probability. Clonotypes of the beta chain that were abundant in cord blood carried fewer insertions (memory repertoires showed none). Twin sharing of out-of-frame TCR alpha was underestimated by models in monozygotic pairs.

The ends were cut back, 0 bases at V and 1 base at J, with 19 bases in the middle. Per germline, CDR1 SGHRS and CDR2 YFSETQ. The CDR3 covers 18 residues. This sample also appeared in a second study, on yellow fever vaccine responses in identical twins.

The specimen sequenced was CD4+ T cells sorted from blood. The chain recombines TRBV5-1 with TRBJ1-1; D possibly corresponds to TRBD1 (5 bases). The TCR was taken from a woman aged 18-29 years in good health. The CDR3 reads CASSLGDQYRPANTEAFF. Here the CDR3 DNA reads TGCGCCAGCAGCTTGGGGGACCAGTATCGGCCGGCGAACACTGAAGCTTTCTTT.